This TCR beta chain was found in a study of cytomegalovirus exposure and HLA in healthy donors. General study results and limits: In a later analysis, donors in an Asian-associated ancestry cluster reportedly had fewer N-insertions in productive TCRs than the cohort mean. V- and J-gene trimming of TCR beta was linked (in a later analysis) to a missense DCLRE1C variant.

In the case of this clone: Its matching antigen is unknown.

The study ran its PCR with 60 Vbeta and 13 Jbeta primers. Data came from immunoSEQ multiplex PCR; TCRdb stores just in-frame clones and leaves some out. Seen here are tens of thousands of clones, approximately 90% observed once, and the top ten hold 2.3%. The CDR3 length is 13 residues. V shed 3 bases and J shed 10 bases, with 14 bases lying between them. CDR1 and CDR2 (germline): SGDLS, YYNGEE. The chain links TRBV9 to TRBJ2-1, with D perhaps matching TRBD1 (7 bases). The clonotype originates from a man between 18 and 35 years old in good health and CMV-seronegative. The sample was PBMCs. The CDR3, as DNA: TGTGCCAGCAGCGCCGGAGGGGACAGCGAGCAGTTCTTC. Translating gives CASSAGGDSEQFF.